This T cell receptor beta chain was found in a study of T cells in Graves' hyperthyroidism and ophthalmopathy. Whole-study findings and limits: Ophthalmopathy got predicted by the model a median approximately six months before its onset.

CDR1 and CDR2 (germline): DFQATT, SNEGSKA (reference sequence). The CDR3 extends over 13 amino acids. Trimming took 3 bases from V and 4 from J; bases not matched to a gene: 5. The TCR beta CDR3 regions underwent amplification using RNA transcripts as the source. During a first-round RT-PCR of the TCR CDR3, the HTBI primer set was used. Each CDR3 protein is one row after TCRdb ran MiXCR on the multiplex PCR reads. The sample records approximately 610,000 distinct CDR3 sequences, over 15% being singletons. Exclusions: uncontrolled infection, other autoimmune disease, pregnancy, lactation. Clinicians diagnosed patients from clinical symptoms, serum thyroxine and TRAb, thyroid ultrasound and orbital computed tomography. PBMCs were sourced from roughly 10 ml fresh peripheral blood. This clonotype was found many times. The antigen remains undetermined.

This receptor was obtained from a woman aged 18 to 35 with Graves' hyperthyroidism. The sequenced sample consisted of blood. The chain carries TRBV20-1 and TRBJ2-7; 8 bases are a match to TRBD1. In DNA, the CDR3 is TGCAGTGCTAGGATTTGGACAGGGTACGAGCAGTACTTC. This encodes CSARIWTGYEQYF.